The next 9 T cell receptor beta chains were all read from a single sample in a study of pediatric ulcerative colitis. Using immunoSEQ multiplex PCR, the repertoire was profiled, and TCRdb retains in-frame clones only, with some absent. This sample has 44,000 or so clones, with around 76% found just once. During colonoscopy, one to two rectal pinch biopsies were collected. Material: gut tissue. The receptors stem from a girl aged 5-17 years with moderate ulcerative colitis.

The chain employs TRBV7-9 and TRBJ1-5; D remains unclear. CDR3 size: 13 residues. V was shortened by 4 bases and J by 3 bases, with 7 bases between the two germline ends. The germline gives CDR1 SEHNR, CDR2 FQNEAQ (reference sequence). The CDR3 is CASSSSLNQPQHF. Here the CDR3 DNA reads TGTGCCAGCAGCTCTTCCCTCAATCAGCCCCAGCATTTT.

The rearrangement links TRBV7-8 to TRBJ1-1; D is perhaps TRBD1 (5 bases). The CDR3 loop spans 14 amino acids. Germline V lookup: CDR1 SGHVS, CDR2 FQNEAQ. The V gene lost 4 bases and the J gene lost 1 base, with 10 bases spanning the gap. CDR3 DNA: TGTGCCAGCAGCTACGGCGGGGCGAACACTGAAGCTTTCTTT. Encoded protein: CASSYGGANTEAFF.

This chain links TRBV27 with TRBJ2-1; 7 bases are a match to TRBD2. The germline V gene has CDR1 MNHEY and CDR2 SMNVEV (reference sequence). The V and J ends lost 0 bases and 3 bases, in that order; junction bases with no gene match: 2. This CDR3 is 15 amino acids long. CDR3 DNA sequence: TGTGCCAGCAGTTTATCCGCTAGCGGCTACAATGAGCAGTTCTTC. Translating gives CASSLSASGYNEQFF.

The V call is TRBV10-3, the J call TRBJ1-1, with D hard to call. With 2 bases removed from V and 5 bases from J, the gap between germline ends came to 9 bases. The CDR3 has 13 residues. Per germline, CDR1 ENHRY and CDR2 SYGVKD. CDR3 nucleotides: TGTGCCATCAGTGAGGGCGGCGGGACTGAAGCTTTCTTT. Protein: CAISEGGGTEAFF.

This clone was observed once. The chain uses TRBV5-5 and TRBJ2-1; 13 bases are shared with TRBD2. The CDR3 contains 16 residues. V shed 4 bases, J shed 3 bases, and the junction held 4 bases outside the gene matches. Germline values: CDR1 SGHKS, CDR2 YYEKEE (reference sequence). CDR3 residues: CASSPGLAGDYNEQFF. The CDR3 nucleotides are TGTGCCAGCAGCCCAGGACTAGCGGGAGACTACAATGAGCAGTTCTTC.

The chain employs TRBV4-2 and TRBJ1-2; D unclear. Trimming cost V 4 bases and J 8 bases, with 14 bases left between them. Germline CDR1 and CDR2: LGHNA and YNFKEQ. The CDR3 contains 13 residues. Here the CDR3 DNA reads TGTGCCAGCAGCCCTGGTATTTTGGGCGGCTACACCTTC. As protein: CASSPGILGGYTF.

This clone has just one count. The V call is TRBV28, the J call TRBJ1-3; 7 nucleotides align to TRBD1. Germline-derived CDR1 and CDR2 are MDHEN and SYDVKM. J was trimmed by 2 bases and V by 3 bases; bases with no gene match: 4. The CDR3 contains 15 residues. CDR3 residues: CASSFIDRAGNTIYF. The CDR3 bases are TGTGCCAGCAGTTTCATCGACAGGGCTGGAAACACCATATATTTT.

This clone was observed a handful of times. This sequence joins TRBV29-1 and TRBJ2-1; 11 bases agree with TRBD2. This CDR3 comprises 14 residues. Germline CDR1 SQVTM, CDR2 ANQGSEA. V gave up 3 bases and J gave up 5 bases; unmatched junction bases: 3. In nucleotides, the CDR3 is TGCAGCGTTGATACTAGCGGGAGCCACAATGAGCAGTTCTTC. As protein: CSVDTSGSHNEQFF.

This chain connects TRBV27 to TRBJ1-2, with 7 bases lining up with TRBD1. V lost 4 bases, J lost 4 bases, and 12 bases stayed unmatched. The CDR3 is 16 residues long. The germline CDR1 and CDR2 sequences are MNHEY and SMNVEV (reference sequence). CDR3 DNA sequence: TGTGCCAGCAGTTCAAGGGGGGGACAGATGGGCTATGGCTACACCTTC. Translating gives CASSSRGGQMGYGYTF.